Listed here is a single T cell receptor beta chain. No antigen is known for it. Expressed TCRB transcripts got sequenced, as all isolated RNA was reverse transcribed. Some clones are missing from TCRdb's copy, which holds only in-frame ones; the method was immunoSEQ multiplex PCR. Found here are 200,000 to 250,000 clones, 11% to 15% of them singletons; the top ten hold almost 0.02%. This specimen comes from a study of beta chain features in type 1 diabetes. Study overall: Healthy donors and patients had similar age, gender and cell yields. Examination spanned around 110 million sorted cells from all samples.

General study results and limits: More deletions and fewer insertions at VDJ junctions were seen in type 1 diabetes patients. A moderate, significant TCRB CDR3 shortening appeared in type 1 diabetes across four CD4+ subsets.

Per germline, CDR1 MNHEY and CDR2 SMNVEV (reference sequence). The CDR3 has 16 residues. The V end lost 5 bases, the J end lost 4 bases, and 18 bases lay between the germline ends. The receptor was derived from a man aged 30 to 39 with type 1 diabetes. The rearrangement links TRBV27 to TRBJ1-5, with a weak D call TRBD1 (6 bases). Input material: naive CD4+ T cells from blood. CDR3 DNA sequence: TGTGCCAGCAGTCCCCAGGGGTCCAGGCGAAATCAGCCCCAGCATTTT. It translates to CASSPQGSRRNQPQHF.